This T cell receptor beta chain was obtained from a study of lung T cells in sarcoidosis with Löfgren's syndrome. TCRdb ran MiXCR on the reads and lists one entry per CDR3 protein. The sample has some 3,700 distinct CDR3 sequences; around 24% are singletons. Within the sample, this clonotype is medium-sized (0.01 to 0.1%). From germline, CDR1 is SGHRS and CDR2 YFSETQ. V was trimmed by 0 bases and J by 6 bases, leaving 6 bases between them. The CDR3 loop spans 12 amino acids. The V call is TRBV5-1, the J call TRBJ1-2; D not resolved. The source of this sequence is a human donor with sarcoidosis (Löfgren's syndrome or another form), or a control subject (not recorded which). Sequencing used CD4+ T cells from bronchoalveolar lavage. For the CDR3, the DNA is TGCGCCAGCAGCTTGGAAGGGAATGGCTACACCTTC. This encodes CASSLEGNGYTF.